Described below is a single T cell receptor (beta chain) sequence and its context. As yet, its antigen is unknown. The data derive from a study of CD8 T cells in ankylosing spondylitis. Overall study results and limits: There was a TCR beta motif, made of 7 or 8 highly homologous variants, that appeared characteristic of ankylosing spondylitis blood.

Per the germline V gene, CDR1 is SGHAT and CDR2 is FQDESV (reference sequence). Trimming took off 4 bases at V and 13 bases at J, with 15 bases between the two ends. The CDR3 is 12 amino acids. One entry per CDR3 protein, called by TCRdb with MiXCR from the 5' RACE reads. Of hundreds of thousands of distinct CDR3 sequences in the sample, 15% to 20% were seen once. The sequenced material came from blood, either unsorted or a sorted T cell fraction (not recorded which). The TCR comes from a male donor with ankylosing spondylitis. The chain uses TRBV11-1 and TRBJ2-3; D gene unclear. The CDR3 bases are TGTGCCAGCAGCTCGGGTCCCCAAACTGAGTATTTT. Translated: CASSSGPQTEYF.